This note documents a single TCR beta chain sequence. No cognate antigen has been identified for it. Base qualities are not recorded, but no much larger clone differs from it by a single base. This specimen comes from a study of T cell repertoires in ileal Crohn's disease (dated by TCRdb to about 2019). Notes on the research overall: The median duration of disease was approximately eight years, and at the time of surgery 35% to 45% of patients were active smokers. Surgery was performed for a complication in all patients, with stricturing disease in roughly 60% and penetrating disease in roughly 40%. About half of the patients received postoperative therapy: over nine received thiopurines and roughly 17 received anti-TNF agents. The M6 samples were biopsies of the neoterminal ileum collected during postoperative colonoscopy. TCR repertoire analysis was performed in just over 55 Crohn's disease patients drawn from a prospective multicentre cohort. The study ran alongside a multicentre cohort designed to identify predictors of early endoscopic recurrence after ileocolonic resection. A Rutgeerts score above i0 was used to define endoscopic postoperative recurrence. A total of about 170 mucosal samples from 57 patients were sequenced, collected from several sites on the surgical specimen and at postoperative endoscopy. Overall results and qualifications from the work: More high-frequency clones were carried by sorted CD8 T cells than by CD4 T cells, suggesting that mucosal expansions were mainly CD8. Mucosal CD4 and CD8 T cells were sorted and sequenced only in a subgroup of patients, whose size was not stated. Within the first year after surgery, the timing of postoperative endoscopy varied, and the median delay was about 6.6 months. Endoscopic recurrence was found to be associated with higher high-frequency clone percentages at surgery, and recurrence was observed in all patients with clonality above 26.8% (18/57). A significantly higher proportion of clonal expansions was observed in active smokers at surgery than in non-smokers (about 25% vs 20%, p=0.02).

V sheds 2 bases and J sheds 10 bases, leaving 14 bases between their ends. Looking up the germline V gene yields CDR1 SGHAT and CDR2 FQNNGV. Spanning cysteine to phenylalanine, the CDR3 consists of 13 amino acids. The only DNA kept is the CDR3, 39 bases in frame from the first base. The time point label on this specimen signifies: neoterminal ileum biopsy at postoperative endoscopy, about 6 months after surgery. To be eligible, patients had to be adults with ileal or ileocolonic Crohn's disease and an indication for ileocolonic resection. Before DNA extraction, whole ileal mucosal biopsies were kept frozen at -80 degrees C. Genomic DNA was extracted from frozen whole biopsies with a TRizol-based method and quantified on a NanoDrop 2000 spectrophotometer. Roughly 0.55 micrograms of biopsy DNA per sample were submitted for commercial TCRB immunosequencing. A two-step, amplification bias-controlled multiplex PCR was used by Adaptive Biotechnology to amplify CDR3 regions from genomic DNA. The first PCR used primers for every V and J gene segment; the second PCR added barcodes and Illumina adapters. CDR3 libraries were sequenced using an Illumina instrument. The authors processed their data as follows. Analysis combined the vendor-provided pipelines with custom analysis of raw data in R/Bioconductor under R version 3.3.0. Clonality, which ranges from 0 to 1, was calculated as the inverse of the normalised Shannon entropy across all productive clones. High-frequency clones were defined as the repertoire share of the top 100 clones, retaining only clones passing a 95% confidence test. Repertoire diversity was measured with the Simpson index, and overlap between samples was measured with the Morisita-Horn index. This is the immuneACCESS table as TCRdb keeps it, with only in-frame sequences that have V and J called. A part of the clones is gone; compared with another copy, unresolved V genes explain less than half, and the rest is unexplained. V and J calls plus clone size are reproduced from that table; the DNA served to infer D and trimming. This sample comprises about 12,000 clones, 82% of them detected only once. About a tenth of the sample belongs to the ten largest clones.

This sequence originates from an adult with Crohn's disease. Material: ileal tissue. The sequence joins TRBV11-2 to TRBJ1-1, with no confident D gene call. The CDR3 loop reads CASSLSDTTAAFF. The DNA sequence follows: TGTGCCAGCAGCTTATCCGACACAACCGCAGCTTTCTTT.